These T cell receptor beta chains were read from a single sample in a study. TCRdb passed the RT-PCR reads through MiXCR, listing each CDR3 protein once. The repertoire consists of hundreds of thousands of distinct CDR3 sequences, with approximately 15% occurring once and the leading ten covering 3.6%. The sequencing sample was made of memory CD4+ T cells from blood. Receptors were obtained from a female donor in good health, serving as a healthy control. Each CDR3 is given with its conserved first and last residue. The D gene is left open where the match is weak. The listing skips clone size in some rows; elsewhere it reads once, few, many or a size class.

clone_size j_call d_call cdr3_length v_call cdr3_aa cdr3_nt
many TRBJ2-7 - 14 TRBV4-2 CASSQEWGDYEQYF TGTGCCAGCAGCCAAGAGTGGGGGGACTACGAGCAGTACTTC
many TRBJ2-5 - 12 TRBV29-1 CSVGGSQETQYF TGCAGCGTTGGGGGGTCTCAAGAGACCCAGTACTTC
- TRBJ1-2 - 10 TRBV20-1 CSASGDGYTF TGCAGTGCTTCAGGGGATGGCTACACCTTC
few TRBJ1-5 - 15 TRBV6-1 CASSEGSSHNQPQHF TGTGCCAGCAGTGAAGGTTCAAGTCACAATCAGCCCCAGCATTTT
many TRBJ2-7 - 14 TRBV7-2 CASSPGYEGNEQYF TGTGCCAGCAGCCCCGGGTACGAGGGGAACGAGCAGTACTTC
- TRBJ2-7 - 16 TRBV7-2 CASSFKAQGMGYEQYF TGTGCCAGCAGCTTTAAGGCACAGGGTATGGGATACGAGCAGTACTTC
many TRBJ1-1 TRBD1 13 TRBV29-1 CSVGTGFTAEAFF TGCAGCGTTGGGACAGGGTTTACAGCTGAAGCTTTCTTT
once TRBJ2-5 TRBD1 13 TRBV20-1 CSQTGVLQETQYF TGCAGTCAAACAGGGGTCTTACAAGAGACCCAGTACTTC
- TRBJ1-1 - 16 TRBV20-1 CSARDRRASGAIVAFF TGCAGTGCTAGAGATCGGAGGGCCTCGGGGGCTATAGTGGCTTTCTTT
- TRBJ1-5 - 13 TRBV30 CAWGTGPGQPQHF TGTGCCTGGGGAACAGGGCCGGGGCAGCCCCAGCATTTT
many TRBJ2-2 TRBD2 17 TRBV29-1 CSVPKGGAGGNTGELFF TGCAGCGTCCCAAAGGGGGGGGCGGGAGGCAACACCGGGGAGCTGTTTTTT
many TRBJ2-2 - 15 TRBV5-1 CASSDTQGFDGELFF TGCGCCAGCAGCGATACACAGGGATTCGACGGGGAGCTGTTTTTT
- TRBJ2-2 TRBD1 15 TRBV6-5 CASTLGQGAAGELFF TGTGCCAGCACCCTTGGACAGGGGGCGGCCGGGGAGCTGTTTTTT
few TRBJ1-1 TRBD1 15 TRBV20-1 CSASYRGRLDTEAFF TGCAGTGCTAGTTACAGGGGGCGCTTGGACACTGAAGCTTTCTTT
many TRBJ2-7 TRBD1 14 TRBV6-1 CASSWDSGSYEQYF TGTGCCAGCAGTTGGGACAGCGGCTCCTACGAGCAGTACTTC
- TRBJ2-7 - 12 TRBV20-1 CSARGREYEQYF TGCAGTGCTAGGGGCAGGGAGTACGAGCAGTACTTC
- TRBJ1-5 - 19 TRBV6-5 CASSPRRGNWGTGNQPQHF TGTGCCAGCAGCCCGCGCCGGGGCAACTGGGGCACTGGCAATCAGCCCCAGCATTTT
- TRBJ2-5 - 12 TRBV30 CAFSGHQETQYF TGTGCCTTTTCGGGACACCAAGAGACCCAGTACTTC
- TRBJ2-2 - 14 TRBV5-1 CASSLDHNTGELFF TGCGCCAGCAGCTTGGATCATAACACCGGGGAGCTGTTTTTT
few TRBJ1-5 - 13 TRBV7-2 CASSLDGRQPQHF TGTGCCAGCAGCTTAGACGGAAGGCAGCCCCAGCATTTT
few TRBJ2-5 TRBD2 13 TRBV7-7 CASSRSGGETQYF TGTGCTAGCAGCCGGTCGGGGGGGGAGACCCAGTACTTC
few TRBJ2-5 TRBD2 16 TRBV9 CASSVALAGSGETQYF TGTGCCAGCAGCGTAGCTCTAGCGGGATCTGGGGAGACCCAGTACTTC